This TCR beta chain was sequenced during a study of T cells in women clearing cervical HPV infection. Assay used: immunoSEQ multiplex PCR; TCRdb lists only in-frame clones, some missing. Its table records roughly 30,000 clones. About this clone itself: A junction boundary mismatches the germline segment, possibly from a read error. Read sequence stops 3 residues before the CDR3 end, and the germline J gene provides the missing end.

This CDR3 spans 11 amino acids. The germline V gene encodes CDR1 MNHEY and CDR2 SVGEGT. Sample: blood buffy coat. This TCR derives from a woman aged 18-70 years with a cervical HPV16 infection that either progressed to CIN3+ or cleared (not recorded which). J is TRBJ2-3 and V is TRBV6-2 or TRBV6-3; D gene unclear. CDR3 loop: CASSAPETQYF. The DNA read from the CDR3 is TGTGCCAGCAGCGCCCCAGAGACG.